This entry lists 4 T cell receptor beta chains sequenced from one sample in a study of OX40 agonist ivuxolimab in advanced cancers. Library preparation employed the immunoSEQ multiplex PCR assay. TCRdb obtained this table from immuneACCESS and retained in-frame rearrangements with V and J assigned. These tables miss some clones; where compared with another copy, unresolved V genes account for less than half of the shortfall, and the remainder is unexplained. The sample contains 50,000 or so clones, 65% to 90% of them found a single time. Jointly, the top ten make up 2.6% of the sample. The sequences come from CD4+ or CD8+ T cells sorted from blood, collected in a trial of the OX40 agonist ivuxolimab. The receptors come from an adult with an advanced solid tumor such as melanoma, head and neck, liver or kidney cancer.

J is TRBJ2-5 and V is TRBV9; D uncertain. V lost 7 bases, J lost 5 bases, and 12 bases lay in between. CDR3 length equals 12 residues. CDR1 is SGDLS, CDR2 YYNGEE, per germline. Here the CDR3 DNA reads TGTGCCAGCGGGTCCCTGGGGGAGACCCAGTACTTC. It codes for CASGSLGETQYF.

This clone was detected once. The chain joins TRBV7-9 to TRBJ2-3; D may correspond to TRBD1 or TRBD2 (5 bases each). The length of the CDR3 is 18 residues. In germline, CDR1 is SEHNR, CDR2 FQNEAQ (reference sequence). Trimming took 2 bases from V and 2 from J, leaving 20 bases between them. CDR3 coding DNA: TGTGCCAGCAGCTTATCTTTAGGGACCGCCGACTCCACAGATACGCAGTATTTT. Translated, it gives CASSLSLGTADSTDTQYF.

Notes on this clone: One junction end does not reproduce the germline sequence, and a read error may be involved. V gene TRBV5-1 combines with J gene TRBJ2-2; 11 bases line up with TRBD1. Per the germline V gene, CDR1 is SGHRS and CDR2 is YFSETQ. This CDR3 region has 15 residues. The CDR3 nucleotides are TGCGCCAGCAGTTTGGGGACAGGGGGTACCGGGGAGCTGTTTTTT. Translated: CASSLGTGGTGELFF.

Concerning this clone itself: This CDR3 is also generated by other DNA sequences in the sample. The rearrangement joins TRBV5-1 to TRBJ1-1, with 9 bases lining up with TRBD1. CDR1 and CDR2 from the germline V gene are SGHRS and YFSETQ. The CDR3 runs to 14 residues. The junction had 3 bases not matched to a gene; V was cut back by 3 bases and J by 3 bases. The CDR3 sequence: CASSYRGLDTEAFF. In DNA form, the CDR3 reads TGCGCCAGCAGCTACAGGGGGCTGGACACTGAAGCTTTCTTT.